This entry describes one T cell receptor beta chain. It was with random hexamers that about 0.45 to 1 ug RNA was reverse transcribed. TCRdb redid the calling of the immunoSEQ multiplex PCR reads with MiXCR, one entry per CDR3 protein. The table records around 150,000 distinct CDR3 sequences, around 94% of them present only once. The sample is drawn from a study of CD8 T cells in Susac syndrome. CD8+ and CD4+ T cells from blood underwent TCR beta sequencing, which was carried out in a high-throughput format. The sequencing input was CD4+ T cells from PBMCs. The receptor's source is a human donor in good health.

For the CDR3, the DNA is TGTGCCAGCAGCGTAGGGCCAGGGGCGGGGGAGCAGTACTTC. The encoded protein is CASSVGPGAGEQYF. This rearrangement joins TRBV9 to TRBJ2-7; either TRBD1 or TRBD2 may supply D (6 bases each). This CDR3 region has 14 residues. Germline-derived CDR1 and CDR2 are SGDLS and YYNGEE. The V end lost 0 bases, the J end lost 7 bases, and 14 bases lay between the germline ends.